This T cell receptor (beta chain) was profiled in a study of blood T cells in healthy people across ages. There are a few counts of this clonotype. CDR1 SGDLS and CDR2 YYNGEE come from the germline V gene. With 0 bases removed from V and 4 bases from J, the gap between germline ends came to 10 bases. The CDR3 length is 14 residues. A second PCR of about 7 to 11 cycles used a sample-barcoded 5' primer and a J-beta primer mix. MiXCR, applied by TCRdb to the 5' RACE reads, yields one record per CDR3 protein. The sample consists of approximately 810,000 distinct CDR3 sequences, around 28% of them appearing once.

The clonotype comes from a woman of 80 years or more in good health. The gene calls are TRBV9 and TRBJ1-2; D remains ambiguous. Sequencing was carried out using blood. CDR3 protein: CASSVGAATYGYTF. DNA of the CDR3: TGTGCCAGCAGCGTAGGAGCGGCCACCTATGGCTACACCTTC.